These T cell receptor beta chains were read from a single sample in a study of human T cells and chemical hapten exposure. One entry per CDR3 protein results from TCRdb running MiXCR on the RACE reads. The sample has tens of thousands of distinct CDR3 sequences, around 13% seen once. The specimen was whole blood, collected in connection with sensitization to the hapten diphenylcyclopropenone (DPC). The receptors were sampled from a woman aged 45-59 years with alopecia areata. Some clones in this sample may be carry-over from other donors' samples. Both conserved end residues are part of each CDR3. Fields, in order: CDR3 length, clone size, D gene, V gene, J gene, CDR3 protein, CDR3 DNA. The D gene is left open where the match is weak. Rows give clone size only sometimes, using once, few, many, or a class for an expanded clone.

>14|few|NA|TRBV7-9|TRBJ2-5
CASSLGRAPETQYF
TGTGCCAGCAGTCTAGGACGGGCCCCGGAGACCCAGTACTTC
>16|NA|NA|TRBV7-9|TRBJ1-1
CASSTARTSLNTEAFF
TGTGCCAGCAGCACCGCACGGACATCCCTGAACACTGAAGCTTTCTTT
>14|few|NA|TRBV5-6|TRBJ1-4
CASRHTPTNEKLFF
TGTGCCAGCAGACACACTCCAACTAATGAAAAACTGTTTTTT
>13|many|NA|TRBV21-1|TRBJ2-1
CASSPDSPCEQFF
TGTGCCAGCAGTCCCGACAGCCCTTGCGAGCAGTTCTTC
>14|NA|TRBD2|TRBV20-1|TRBJ2-7
CSATGLAGGYEQYF
TGCAGTGCTACCGGACTAGCGGGAGGATACGAGCAGTACTTC
>14|few|TRBD1|TRBV6-5|TRBJ1-1
CASTDRGRNTEAFF
TGTGCCAGCACGGACAGGGGCAGGAACACTGAAGCTTTCTTT
>15|few|NA|TRBV20-1|TRBJ1-5
CSARGTVLRNQPQHF
TGCAGTGCTAGAGGGACAGTCTTGCGCAATCAGCCCCAGCATTTT
>16|few|NA|TRBV4-3|TRBJ2-3
CASSQEMAGHTDTQYF
TGCGCCAGCAGCCAAGAGATGGCGGGACACACAGATACGCAGTATTTT
>18|many|TRBD2|TRBV6-6|TRBJ2-1
CASSPIDIAGGLRNEQFF
TGTGCCAGCAGCCCCATAGACATAGCGGGAGGGCTCAGGAATGAGCAGTTCTTC
>16|few|TRBD1|TRBV15|TRBJ2-1
CATSRDIGTGDNEQFF
TGTGCCACCAGCAGAGATATCGGGACAGGAGACAATGAGCAGTTCTTC